One and the same sample provided the 6 T cell receptor beta chains below, sequenced in a study of T cells after yellow fever vaccination. Each CDR3 protein gets one entry after TCRdb re-called the 5' RACE reads with MiXCR. In the table there are some 320,000 distinct CDR3 sequences, roughly 8.7% of which are singletons. The specimen was PBMCs, collected on the day of the first yellow fever vaccination. These receptors came from a man between 18 and 29 years old who received the YFV17D yellow fever vaccine.

This clonotype was seen at least ten times. CDR3 sequence reads: CASSYRSGLAGAAPHNEQFF. In nucleotides, the CDR3 is TGCGCCAGCAGCTACCGTTCGGGACTAGCGGGGGCCGCGCCCCACAATGAGCAGTTCTTC. J is TRBJ2-1 and V is TRBV5-1; 14 bases agree with TRBD2. V was pared by 3 bases and J by 5 bases, with 16 bases of the junction left unmatched. The CDR3 spans 20 residues. Per germline, CDR1 SGHRS and CDR2 YFSETQ.

This clonotype was counted ten times or more. The rearrangement links TRBV7-6 to TRBJ2-5, with a weak D call TRBD1 (5 bases). The CDR3 is 14 amino acids. V lost 1 base, J lost 0 bases, and 6 bases lay in between. CDR1 is SGHVS and CDR2 is FNYEAQ in the germline V gene. CDR3 in DNA: TGTGCCAGCAGCTTAGGGACAAACCAAGAGACCCAGTACTTC. It encodes CASSLGTNQETQYF.

The V gene is TRBV5-4, the J gene TRBJ2-4; TRBD2 matches 8 bases. Germline CDR1 reads SGHNT; CDR2 reads YYREEE (reference sequence). V lost 2 bases and J lost 0; bases outside the gene matches: 7. The CDR3 has 17 amino acids. This CDR3 reads CASSLTGGGLAKNIQYF. The DNA for the CDR3 is TGTGCCAGCAGCTTAACCGGCGGGGGGCTAGCCAAAAACATTCAGTACTTC.

This clonotype was counted between two and nine times. This chain uses TRBV29-1 with TRBJ2-3, with 9 bases that match TRBD2. The ends lost 4 bases at V and 2 bases at J; junction bases unmatched: 4. CDR1 is SQVTM and CDR2 is ANQGSEA in the germline V gene. This CDR3 is 14 amino acids long. CDR3 region: CSVVASGVTDTQYF. Here the CDR3 DNA reads TGCAGCGTTGTGGCTAGCGGGGTCACAGATACGCAGTATTTT.

This clonotype was seen only a few times. This chain joins TRBV19 and TRBJ1-1; no definite D call. The CDR3 extends over 11 amino acids. Trimming pared 8 bases from V and 1 base from J, leaving 5 bases between. CDR1 LNHDA and CDR2 SQIVND come from the germline V gene (reference sequence). Here the CDR3 reads CASLWNTEAFF. Written as DNA, the CDR3 is TGTGCCAGTCTATGGAACACTGAAGCTTTCTTT.

This clonotype was counted many times. The chain uses TRBV7-9 and TRBJ2-5; D tentatively reads TRBD1 or TRBD2 (5 bases each). The CDR3 spans 14 residues. Trimming took off 4 bases at V and 4 bases at J, with 13 bases between the two ends. The V gene's germline CDR1 is SEHNR and CDR2 FQNEAQ (reference sequence). The CDR3 nucleotides read TGTGCCAGCAGCTCGCCTAAGGGGACAGAGACCCAGTACTTC. Its translation is CASSSPKGTETQYF.